The sequence of this T cell receptor (beta chain) was determined in a study of T cell repertoires in cytomegalovirus infection. As for the study in general: CMV infection and matching HLA type were both indicated by public TCR beta signatures. Notes on the study in general: HLA-C-restricted CMV-specific TCR beta clonotypes were dominant in the ex vivo response. Using cumulative public TCR beta family frequency, the authors identified those who carried CMV together with the relevant HLA.

TCRdb passed the reads through MiXCR, listing each CDR3 protein once. Of some 300,000 distinct CDR3 sequences in the sample, 15% to 20% were seen once. This clonotype was counted between two and nine times. The antigen is unknown. V lost 3 bases and J 2 bases, leaving 21 bases between the germline ends. The germline V gene has CDR1 DFQATT and CDR2 SNEGSKA (reference sequence). CDR3 size: 17 residues. V gene TRBV20-1 combines with J gene TRBJ2-3, with D possibly matching TRBD1 (6 bases). The sequenced sample was PBMCs. The clonotype originates from a human donor in good health (CMV status not recorded). Some clones in this sample may be carry-over from other donors' samples. The CDR3 spells CSASKPTGTANTDTQYF. In DNA form, the CDR3 reads TGCAGTGCTAGTAAGCCCACAGGGACCGCTAACACAGATACGCAGTATTTT.